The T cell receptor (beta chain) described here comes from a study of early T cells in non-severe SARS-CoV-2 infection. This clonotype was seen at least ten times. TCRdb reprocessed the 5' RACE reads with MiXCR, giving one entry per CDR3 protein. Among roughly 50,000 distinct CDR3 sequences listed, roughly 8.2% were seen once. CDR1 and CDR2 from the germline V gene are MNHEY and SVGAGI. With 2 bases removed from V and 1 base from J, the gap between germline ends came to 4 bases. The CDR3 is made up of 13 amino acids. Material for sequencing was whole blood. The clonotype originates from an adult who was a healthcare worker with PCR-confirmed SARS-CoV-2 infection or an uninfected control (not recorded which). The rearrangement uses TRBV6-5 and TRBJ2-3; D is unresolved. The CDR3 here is CASSYPGTDTQYF. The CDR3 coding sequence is TGTGCCAGCAGTTACCCCGGCACAGATACGCAGTATTTT.